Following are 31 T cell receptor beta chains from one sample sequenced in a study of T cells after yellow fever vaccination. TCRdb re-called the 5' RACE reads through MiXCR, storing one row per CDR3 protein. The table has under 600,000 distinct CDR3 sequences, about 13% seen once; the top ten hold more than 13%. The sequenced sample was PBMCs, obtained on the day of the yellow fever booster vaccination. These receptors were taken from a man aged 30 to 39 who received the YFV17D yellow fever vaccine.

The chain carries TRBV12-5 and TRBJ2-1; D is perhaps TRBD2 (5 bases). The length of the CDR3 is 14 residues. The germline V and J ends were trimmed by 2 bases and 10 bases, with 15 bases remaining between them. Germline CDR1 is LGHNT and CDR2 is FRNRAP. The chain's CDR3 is CASGLRDYTGEQFF. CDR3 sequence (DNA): TGTGCTAGTGGTTTGCGGGATTACACTGGGGAGCAGTTCTTC.

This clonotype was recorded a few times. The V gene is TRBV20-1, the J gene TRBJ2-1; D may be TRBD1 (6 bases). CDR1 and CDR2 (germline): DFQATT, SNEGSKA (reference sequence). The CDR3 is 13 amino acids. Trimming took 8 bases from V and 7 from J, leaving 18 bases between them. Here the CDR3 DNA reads TGCAGTCCGCATTCACAGGGTACGAATGAGCAGTTCTTC. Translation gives CSPHSQGTNEQFF.

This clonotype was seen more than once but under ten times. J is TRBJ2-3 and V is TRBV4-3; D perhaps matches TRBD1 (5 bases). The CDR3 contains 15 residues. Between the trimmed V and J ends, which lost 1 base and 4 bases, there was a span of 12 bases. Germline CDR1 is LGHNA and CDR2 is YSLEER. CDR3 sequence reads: CASSQVGQGSDTQYF. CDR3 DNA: TGCGCCAGCAGCCAAGTGGGGCAGGGCTCAGATACGCAGTATTTT.

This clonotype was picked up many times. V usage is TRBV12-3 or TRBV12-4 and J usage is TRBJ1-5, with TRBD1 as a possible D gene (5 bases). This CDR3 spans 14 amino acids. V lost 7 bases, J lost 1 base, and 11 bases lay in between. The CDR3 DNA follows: TGTGCCAGCACCCAGGGCCACAGCAATCAGCCCCAGCATTTT. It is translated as CASTQGHSNQPQHF.

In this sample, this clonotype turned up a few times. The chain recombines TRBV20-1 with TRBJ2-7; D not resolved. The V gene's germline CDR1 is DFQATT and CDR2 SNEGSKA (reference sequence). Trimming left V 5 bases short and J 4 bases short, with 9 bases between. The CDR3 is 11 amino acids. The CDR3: CSAPLRYEQYF. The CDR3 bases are TGCAGTGCTCCCTTGAGATACGAGCAGTACTTC.

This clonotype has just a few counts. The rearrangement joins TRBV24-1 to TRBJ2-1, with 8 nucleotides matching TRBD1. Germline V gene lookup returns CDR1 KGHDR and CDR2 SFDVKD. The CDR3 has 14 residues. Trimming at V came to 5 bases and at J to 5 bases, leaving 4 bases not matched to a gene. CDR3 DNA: TGTGCCACCAGTGCCGGACAGGGTAACAATGAGCAGTTCTTC. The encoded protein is CATSAGQGNNEQFF.

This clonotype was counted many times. The CDR3, as DNA: TGCGCCAGCACCCTGGGGGGGAGCTCCTACAATGAGCAGTTCTTC. It specifies CASTLGGSSYNEQFF. This chain joins TRBV5-1 and TRBJ2-1, with TRBD2 matching 7 bases. The CDR3 sequence is 15 residues long. V trimming: 6 bases; J trimming: 0 bases; junction bases outside the gene matches: 6. Per germline, CDR1 SGHRS and CDR2 YFSETQ.

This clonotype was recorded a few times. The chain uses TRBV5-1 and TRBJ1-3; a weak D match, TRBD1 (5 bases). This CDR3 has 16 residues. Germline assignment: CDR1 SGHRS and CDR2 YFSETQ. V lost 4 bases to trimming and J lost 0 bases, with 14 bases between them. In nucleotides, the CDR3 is TGCGCCAGCAGCCTTGAATGGGGGAACTCTGGAAACACCATATATTTT. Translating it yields CASSLEWGNSGNTIYF.

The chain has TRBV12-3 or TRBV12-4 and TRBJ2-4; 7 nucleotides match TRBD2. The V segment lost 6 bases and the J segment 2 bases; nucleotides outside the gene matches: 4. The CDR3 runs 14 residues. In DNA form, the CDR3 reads TGTGCCAGCAGACGGGACTATTCCAAAAACATTCAGTACTTC. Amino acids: CASRRDYSKNIQYF.

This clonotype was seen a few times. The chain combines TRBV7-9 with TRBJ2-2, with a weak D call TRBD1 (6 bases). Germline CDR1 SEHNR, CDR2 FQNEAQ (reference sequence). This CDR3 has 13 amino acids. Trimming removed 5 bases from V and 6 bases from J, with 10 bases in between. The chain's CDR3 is CASSVDSPGELFF. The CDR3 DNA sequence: TGTGCCAGCAGCGTGGACAGCCCCGGGGAGCTGTTTTTT.

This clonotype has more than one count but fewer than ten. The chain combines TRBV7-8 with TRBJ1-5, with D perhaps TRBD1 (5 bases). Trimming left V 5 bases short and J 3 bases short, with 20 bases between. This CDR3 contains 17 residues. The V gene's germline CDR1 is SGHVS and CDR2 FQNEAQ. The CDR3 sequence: CASSTSAGAAVNQPQHF. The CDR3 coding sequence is TGTGCCAGCAGCACCTCCGCCGGGGCCGCCGTCAATCAGCCCCAGCATTTT.

The CDR3 reads CASSQPGTVRGETQYF. The DNA of the CDR3 is TGTGCCAGCAGCCAGCCCGGGACAGTCCGGGGGGAGACCCAGTACTTC. The V and J genes are TRBV6-1 and TRBJ2-5; TRBD1 is a possible D gene (7 bases). CDR3 size: 16 residues. In germline, CDR1 is MNHNS, CDR2 SASEGT. V dropped 6 bases and J dropped 5 bases, with 22 bases sitting between them.

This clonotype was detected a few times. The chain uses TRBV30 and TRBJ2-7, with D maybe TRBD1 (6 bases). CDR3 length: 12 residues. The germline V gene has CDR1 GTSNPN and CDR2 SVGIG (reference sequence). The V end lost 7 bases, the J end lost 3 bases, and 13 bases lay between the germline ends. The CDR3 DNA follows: TGTGCCTTAGACAGGCGGCGCTACGAGCAGTACTTC. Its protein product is CALDRRRYEQYF.

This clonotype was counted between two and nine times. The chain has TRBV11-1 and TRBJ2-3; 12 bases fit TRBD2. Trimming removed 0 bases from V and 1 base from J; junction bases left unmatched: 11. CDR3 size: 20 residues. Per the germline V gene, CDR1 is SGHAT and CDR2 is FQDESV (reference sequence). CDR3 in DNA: TGTGCCAGCAGCTTAGCCCAGCTAGCGGGAGGGCCATTCCGCACAGATACGCAGTATTTT. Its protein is CASSLAQLAGGPFRTDTQYF.

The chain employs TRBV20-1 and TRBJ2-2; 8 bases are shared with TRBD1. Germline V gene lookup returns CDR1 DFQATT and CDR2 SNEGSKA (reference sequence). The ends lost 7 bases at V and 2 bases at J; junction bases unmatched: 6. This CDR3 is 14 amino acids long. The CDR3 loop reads CSGRQGTNTGELFF. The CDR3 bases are TGCAGTGGGAGACAGGGGACAAACACCGGGGAGCTGTTTTTT.

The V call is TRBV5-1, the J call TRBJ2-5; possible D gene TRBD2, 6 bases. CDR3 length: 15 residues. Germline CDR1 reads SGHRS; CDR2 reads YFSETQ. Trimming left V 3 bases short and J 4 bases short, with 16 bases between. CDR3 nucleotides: TGCGCCAGCAGCTATGCCGCGGGAAACGGAGAGACCCAGTACTTC. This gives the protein CASSYAAGNGETQYF.

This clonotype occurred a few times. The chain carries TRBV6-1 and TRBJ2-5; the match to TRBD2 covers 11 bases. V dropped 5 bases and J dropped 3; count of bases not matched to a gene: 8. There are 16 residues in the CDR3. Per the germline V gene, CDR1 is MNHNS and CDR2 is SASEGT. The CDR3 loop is CASSRFGTSGEETQYF. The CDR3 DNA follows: TGTGCCAGCAGTCGGTTCGGGACTAGCGGAGAAGAGACCCAGTACTTC.

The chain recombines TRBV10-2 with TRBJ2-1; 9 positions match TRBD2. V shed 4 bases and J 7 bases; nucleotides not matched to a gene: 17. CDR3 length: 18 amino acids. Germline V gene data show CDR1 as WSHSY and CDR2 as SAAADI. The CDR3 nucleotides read TGCGCCAGCAGTGCCAAAGGGTGGAGACTAGCGGTAAGGAATGAGCAGTTCTTC. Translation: CASSAKGWRLAVRNEQFF.

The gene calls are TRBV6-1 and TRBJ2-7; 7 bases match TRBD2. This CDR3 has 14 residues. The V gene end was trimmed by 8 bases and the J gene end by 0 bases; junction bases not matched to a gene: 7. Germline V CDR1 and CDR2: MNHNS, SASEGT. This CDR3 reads CASPTRGDSYEQYF. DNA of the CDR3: TGTGCCAGCCCAACCCGGGGGGACTCCTACGAGCAGTACTTC.

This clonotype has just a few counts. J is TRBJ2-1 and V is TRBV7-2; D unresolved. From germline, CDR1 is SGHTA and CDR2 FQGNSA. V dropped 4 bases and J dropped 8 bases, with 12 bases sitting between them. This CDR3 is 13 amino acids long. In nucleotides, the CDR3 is TGTGCCAGCAGCTGGTTCGATGGCGATGAGCAGTTCTTC. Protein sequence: CASSWFDGDEQFF.

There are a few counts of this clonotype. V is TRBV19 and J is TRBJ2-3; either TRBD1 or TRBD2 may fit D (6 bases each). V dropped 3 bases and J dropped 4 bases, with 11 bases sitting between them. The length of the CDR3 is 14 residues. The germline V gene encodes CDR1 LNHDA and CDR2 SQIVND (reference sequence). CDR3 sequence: CASSIGGPADTQYF. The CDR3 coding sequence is TGTGCCAGTAGTATTGGGGGGCCGGCAGATACGCAGTATTTT.

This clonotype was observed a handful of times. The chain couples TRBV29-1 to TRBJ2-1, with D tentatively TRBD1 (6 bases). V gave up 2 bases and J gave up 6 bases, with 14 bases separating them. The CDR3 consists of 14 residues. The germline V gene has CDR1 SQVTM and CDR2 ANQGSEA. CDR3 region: CSVETRDKPNEQFF. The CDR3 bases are TGCAGCGTTGAAACCCGGGACAAGCCCAATGAGCAGTTCTTC.

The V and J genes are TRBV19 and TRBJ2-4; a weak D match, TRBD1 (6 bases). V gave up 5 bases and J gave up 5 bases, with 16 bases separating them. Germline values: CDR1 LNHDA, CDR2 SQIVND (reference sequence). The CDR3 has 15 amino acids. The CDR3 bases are TGTGCCAGTAGTCCAATAGACAGGACAGAAAACATTCAGTACTTC. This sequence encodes CASSPIDRTENIQYF.

CDR3 nucleotide sequence: TGTGCCAGCAGCTTACAACCGGCCACAGAGACCCAGTACTTC. Translating gives CASSLQPATETQYF. This chain joins TRBV7-2 and TRBJ2-5; unclear D gene. Trimming removed 2 bases at V and 4 bases at J, with 11 bases between. Germline-derived CDR1 and CDR2 are SGHTA and FQGNSA. CDR3 length: 14 amino acids.

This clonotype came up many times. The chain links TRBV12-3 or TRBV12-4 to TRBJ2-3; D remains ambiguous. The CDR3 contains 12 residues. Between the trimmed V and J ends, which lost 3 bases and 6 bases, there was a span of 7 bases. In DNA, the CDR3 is TGTGCCAGCAGTTTTACGACGGATACGCAGTATTTT. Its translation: CASSFTTDTQYF.

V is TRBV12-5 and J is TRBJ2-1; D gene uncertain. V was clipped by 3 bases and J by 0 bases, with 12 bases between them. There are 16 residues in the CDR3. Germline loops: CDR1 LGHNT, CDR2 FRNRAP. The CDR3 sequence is CASGLAKDLSYNEQFF. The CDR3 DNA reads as TGTGCTAGTGGTTTAGCCAAGGACCTCTCCTACAATGAGCAGTTCTTC.

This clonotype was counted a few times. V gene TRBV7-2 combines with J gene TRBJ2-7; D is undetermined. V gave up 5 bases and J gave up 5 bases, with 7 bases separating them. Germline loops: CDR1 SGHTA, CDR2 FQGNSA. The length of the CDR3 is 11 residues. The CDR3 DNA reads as TGTGCCAGCAGCCCAAGTAACGAGCAGTACTTC. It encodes CASSPSNEQYF.

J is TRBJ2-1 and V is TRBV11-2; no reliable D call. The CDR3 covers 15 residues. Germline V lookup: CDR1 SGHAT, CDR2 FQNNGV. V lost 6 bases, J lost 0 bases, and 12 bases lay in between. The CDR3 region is CASRPLQSSYNEQFF. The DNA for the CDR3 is TGTGCCAGCAGACCCTTGCAGAGCTCCTACAATGAGCAGTTCTTC.

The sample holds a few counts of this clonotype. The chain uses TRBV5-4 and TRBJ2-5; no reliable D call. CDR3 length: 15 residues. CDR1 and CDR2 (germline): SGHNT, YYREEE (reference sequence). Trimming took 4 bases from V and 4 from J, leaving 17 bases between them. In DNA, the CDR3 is TGTGCCAGCAGCCCCGCCGGCAGGATAGGAGAGACCCAGTACTTC. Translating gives CASSPAGRIGETQYF.

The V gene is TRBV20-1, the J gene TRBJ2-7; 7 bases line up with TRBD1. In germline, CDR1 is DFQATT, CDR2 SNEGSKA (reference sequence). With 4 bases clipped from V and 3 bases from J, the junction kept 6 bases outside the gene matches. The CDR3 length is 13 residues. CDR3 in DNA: TGCAGTGCTAAGACAGGGTGGAGCTACGAGCAGTACTTC. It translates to CSAKTGWSYEQYF.

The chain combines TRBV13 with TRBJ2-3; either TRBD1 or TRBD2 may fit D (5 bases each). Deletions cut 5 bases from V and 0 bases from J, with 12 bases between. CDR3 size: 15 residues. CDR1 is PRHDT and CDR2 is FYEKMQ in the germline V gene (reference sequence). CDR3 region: CASSPRDGSTDTQYF. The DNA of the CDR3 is TGTGCCAGCAGCCCCCGGGACGGCAGCACAGATACGCAGTATTTT.